This TCR beta chain was retrieved from a study of blood T cell repertoires in COVID-19 (dated by TCRdb to 2018 to 2020). Study-level background: Collaborator samples came from the United States, Italy and Spain and covered acute and convalescent phases of COVID-19. The material from the prospective study consisted of cDNA or gDNA derived from T cells, B-cell-depleted T cells, or PBMCs. Subjects who had been exposed to COVID-19, were actively infected with it, or had recovered from it provided the deeply sampled blood TCRbeta repertoires that made up the dataset. The repertoires were made available in a free public database intended to serve as a resource for research on the immune response to SARS-CoV-2. Samples came from the ongoing ImmuneRACE study (first 160 participants) plus 1,254 subjects from 6 global collaborators. Sample metadata almost always included a de-identified subject ID, COVID-19 status, age in years and sex. Where available, HLA class I and class II types were taken from metadata supplied by the sample provider and were not determined by assay-based typing. General study outcomes and caveats: The amount of clinical and demographic metadata varied by source and participant and was provided uncurated.

TCRbeta CDR3 regions were amplified from genomic DNA using the immunoSEQ Assay, a bias-controlled multiplex PCR. As for the authors' bioinformatics: Within the assay, amplification of reference gene primers was used to estimate how many nucleated cells each sample contained. Sequence reads were collapsed and filtered to measure the absolute abundance of every unique TCRbeta CDR3 rearrangement. For each sample, productive Simpson clonality was calculated by taking the square root of Simpson's diversity index across productive rearrangements. As stored in TCRdb, this immuneACCESS dataset retains in-frame rearrangements with V and J assigned. A fraction of the clones does not appear; measured against another copy, unresolved V genes explain less than half of the discrepancy, and the remainder lacks a known reason. The D gene and trimming were derived from the DNA, and the V and J assignments and clone size from that table. For this sample the table gives approximately 440,000 clones, of which around 90% were detected only once. The top ten hold 0.6% of the sample.

From the cysteine up to the phenylalanine, the CDR3 has a length of 15 residues. Just CDR3 DNA is preserved here, 45 bases in frame from base 1. CDR1 and CDR2 are read off the germline V gene (reference sequence) as SGHNT and YYREEE. The germline V and J ends show losses of 0 bases and 7 bases respectively, and no gene match explains 5 bases of the junction. In the prospective study, participants were roughly 18 to 89 years old, resided in about two dozen geographic areas of the United States, and were enrolled through a virtual design. In the prospective study, cohorts were assigned on the basis of participant-reported clinical history obtained from a screening survey and a study questionnaire. Recovered participants in ImmuneRACE Cohort 3 were defined by two consecutive negative NP/OP PCR tests, clearance by a healthcare professional, or resolution of symptoms. In the prospective study, whole blood, serum and a nasopharyngeal or oropharyngeal swab were collected from each participant by mobile phlebotomists. Prospective study participants could optionally give additional blood draws and questionnaires over an approximately 2-month period. Blood samples from the prospective study were shipped frozen or at room temperature prior to DNA extraction.

Worth noting for this clone: Its target antigen remains unknown. The record has no base qualities; no much larger clone is one base away.

Sequencing was performed on PBMCs or T cells enriched from blood (not recorded which). This chain joins TRBV5-4 to TRBJ2-7; 12 nucleotides in the junction match TRBD2. The sequence was collected from a man aged 18 to 30 who had recovered from COVID-19. The nucleotides read TGTGCCAGCAGCTTGGGACTAGCGGGAGTTCAAGAGCAGTACTTC. This sequence encodes CASSLGLAGVQEQYF.